These 20 T cell receptor beta chains share one sample of origin, sequenced in a study of T cell responses to AZD1222 COVID-19 vaccine (TCRdb year 2021). The library was obtained by the immunoSEQ multiplex PCR assay. TCRdb took this table from immuneACCESS and kept in-frame rearrangements with V and J called. Such tables lack part of the clones; where checked against another copy, unresolved V genes explain under half of the gap, and the rest is unexplained. In all, the sample holds over 55,000 clones, and roughly 80% of those were seen once. The ten largest clones add up to about 6.5% of the sample. Explained via the paper, the time point label denotes: about 28 days (+/-7) after the second vaccine dose. This material consisted of peripheral blood, taken 28 days after the second AZD1222 dose. These TCRs come from an adult who received the AZD1222 COVID-19 vaccine.

The chain has TRBV5-8 and TRBJ1-6, with TRBD1 matching 8 bases. With 4 bases clipped from V and 3 bases from J, the junction kept 9 bases outside the gene matches. Germline V gene data show CDR1 as SGHTS and CDR2 as YDEGEE. The CDR3 length is 17 residues. Written as DNA, the CDR3 is TGTGCCAGCAGCCCCGCAAGGACAGGGCTCTATAATTCACCCCTCCACTTT. This codes for CASSPARTGLYNSPLHF.

This chain joins TRBV10-3 and TRBJ1-4; the D gene is possibly TRBD1 (5 bases). This CDR3 region has 18 residues. Germline V gene sequence: CDR1 ENHRY, CDR2 SYGVKD. V gave up 3 bases and J gave up 3 bases, with 20 bases separating them. The CDR3 DNA reads TGTGCCATCAGTGAAGTTTCAGGGTTGGGGCAATCTAATGAAAAACTGTTTTTT. Translated, it gives CAISEVSGLGQSNEKLFF.

This chain joins TRBV3-1 (or the pseudogene TRBV3-2) and TRBJ2-5; D remains ambiguous. V was shortened by 4 bases and J by 4 bases, with 16 bases between the two germline ends. The CDR3 covers 15 residues. The germline gives CDR1 LGHDT, CDR2 YNNKEL (reference sequence). The CDR3, as DNA: TGTGCCAGCAGCCCCCCGCGTGGCTATACAGAGACCCAGTACTTC. Its translation: CASSPPRGYTETQYF.

The gene calls are TRBV24-1 and TRBJ2-2, with TRBD1 identical over 7 bases. Germline V gene data show CDR1 as KGHDR and CDR2 as SFDVKD. The CDR3 contains 16 residues. J was trimmed by 2 bases and V by 3 bases; bases with no gene match: 5. CDR3 amino acids: CATSDVTGTNTGELFF. The DNA for the CDR3 is TGTGCCACCAGTGATGTGACAGGGACCAACACCGGGGAGCTGTTTTTT.

The rearrangement links TRBV24-1 to TRBJ2-3; D remains unclear. The V end was cut by 7 bases, the J end by 6 bases, with 10 bases between. The CDR3 runs to 12 residues. From germline, CDR1 is KGHDR and CDR2 SFDVKD. The CDR3 is CATSITGDTQYF. In nucleotides, the CDR3 is TGTGCCACCAGCATAACCGGGGATACGCAGTATTTT.

This sequence joins TRBV5-6 and TRBJ1-2; no reliable D call. The CDR3 spans 15 residues. Trimming removed 0 bases at V and 4 bases at J, with 13 bases between. Germline-derived CDR1 and CDR2 are SGHDT and YYEEEE. CDR3 sequence reads: CASSLGSPLGYGYTF. The CDR3 nucleotides are TGTGCCAGCAGCTTGGGGTCACCCCTGGGCTATGGCTACACCTTC.

The table lists this clone with a count of one. The rearrangement links TRBV5-1 to TRBJ2-3; D is unclear. In germline, CDR1 is SGHRS, CDR2 YFSETQ. The CDR3 has 14 residues. V was clipped by 0 bases and J by 1 base, with 6 bases between them. For the CDR3, the DNA is TGCGCCAGCAGCTTGGACGGACGCACAGATACGCAGTATTTT. This encodes CASSLDGRTDTQYF.

The chain has TRBV6-1 and TRBJ1-1; D not resolved. CDR3 length: 15 residues. V lost 1 base to trimming and J lost 3 bases, with 12 bases between them. The germline V gene has CDR1 MNHNS and CDR2 SASEGT. For the CDR3, the DNA is TGTGCCAGCAGTGAAGGGGGTGGTTGGGACACTGAAGCTTTCTTT. It yields the protein CASSEGGGWDTEAFF.

The chain uses TRBV5-1 and TRBJ1-6; weak D call: TRBD1 (6 bases). From germline, CDR1 is SGHRS and CDR2 YFSETQ. This CDR3 has 16 amino acids. The germline V and J ends were trimmed by 3 bases and 6 bases, with 16 bases remaining between them. The CDR3 bases are TGCGCCAGCAGCTATGAGGGGGGGGGAAGTAATTCACCCCTCCACTTT. Its translation is CASSYEGGGSNSPLHF. The full variable domain, in which reference TRBV5-1 and TRBJ1-6 provide the parts outside the CDR3, is KAGVTQTPRYLIKTRGQQVTLSCSPISGHRSVSWYQQTPGQGLQFLFEYFSETQRNKGNFPGRFSGRQFSNSRSEMNVSTLELGDSALYLCASSYEGGGSNSPLHFGNGTRLTVT.

This sequence joins TRBV18 and TRBJ2-1; maybe TRBD2 (5 bases). Trimming removed 4 bases at V and 0 bases at J, with 16 bases between. Germline loops: CDR1 KGHSH, CDR2 LQKENI. The length of the CDR3 is 17 residues. The CDR3, as DNA: TGTGCCAGCTCACTGAACTCACCGGGGAGCTCCTACAATGAGCAGTTCTTC. This encodes CASSLNSPGSSYNEQFF. Full variable domain (remainder filled in from reference TRBV18 and TRBJ2-1): NAGVMQNPRHLVRRRGQEARLRCSPMKGHSHVYWYRQLPEEGLKFMVYLQKENIIDESGMPKERFSAEFPKEGPSILRIQQVVRGDSAAYFCASSLNSPGSSYNEQFFGPGTRLTVL.

The chain couples TRBV14 to TRBJ2-7; TRBD2 is a possible D gene (5 bases). Germline V CDR1 and CDR2: SGHDN, FVKESK. The V end was cut by 2 bases, the J end by 0 bases, with 8 bases between. The CDR3 contains 14 residues. The CDR3 protein is CASSQKDFSYEQYF. CDR3 coding DNA: TGTGCCAGCAGCCAAAAGGACTTCTCCTACGAGCAGTACTTC.

The chain is built from TRBV4-1 and TRBJ2-5, with 9 bases fitting TRBD2. Looked up from germline, CDR1 is MGHRA and CDR2 is YSYEKL. The junction had 7 bases not matched to a gene; V was cut back by 3 bases and J by 2 bases. CDR3 length: 16 residues. CDR3 region: CASSQISGGRQETQYF. In nucleotides, the CDR3 is TGCGCCAGCAGCCAGATTAGCGGGGGAAGACAAGAGACCCAGTACTTC.

The chain recombines TRBV11-2 with TRBJ2-5; D tentatively reads TRBD1 or TRBD2 (5 bases each). CDR1 and CDR2 (germline): SGHAT, FQNNGV. The CDR3 covers 13 residues. Trimming took off 5 bases at V and 5 bases at J, with 12 bases between the two ends. CDR3 in amino acids: CASSPGPRETQYF. The CDR3 bases are TGTGCCAGCAGCCCGGGGCCTCGGGAGACCCAGTACTTC.

The chain carries TRBV14 and TRBJ2-7; D uncertain. This CDR3 has 12 residues. In germline, CDR1 is SGHDN, CDR2 FVKESK. Trimming cost V 0 bases and J 6 bases, with 6 bases left between them. The CDR3 bases are TGTGCCAGCAGCCAAGATGGTAGCGAGCAGTACTTC. It specifies CASSQDGSEQYF.

This clone is medium-sized (0.01 to 0.1%) by share. This chain connects TRBV19 to TRBJ1-2, with unresolved D. The germline V gene encodes CDR1 LNHDA and CDR2 SQIVND (reference sequence). This CDR3 contains 15 residues. The V end lost 0 bases, the J end lost 4 bases, and 12 bases lay between the germline ends. The CDR3: CASSIEPRLGYGYTF. The CDR3 coding sequence is TGTGCCAGTAGTATAGAACCTCGGCTGGGCTATGGCTACACCTTC.

This chain's CDR3 is CATSEMGQGNQPQHF. The CDR3 DNA reads as TGTGCCACCAGTGAAATGGGGCAGGGCAATCAGCCCCAGCATTTT. This chain joins TRBV24-1 and TRBJ1-5; D may be TRBD1 (5 bases). Germline V gene lookup returns CDR1 KGHDR and CDR2 SFDVKD. Trimming left V 4 bases short and J 2 bases short, with 11 bases between. The CDR3 consists of 15 residues.

The V call is TRBV5-4, the J call TRBJ1-2; D is perhaps TRBD1 (5 bases). The CDR3 consists of 14 residues. Germline CDR1 is SGHNT and CDR2 is YYREEE (reference sequence). With 4 bases removed from V and 6 bases from J, the gap between germline ends came to 16 bases. The CDR3 DNA is TGTGCCAGCAGCCCCACAGGCTCGAGGAATGGCTACACCTTC. Translated: CASSPTGSRNGYTF.

This chain uses TRBV12-3 or TRBV12-4 with TRBJ2-7; tentatively, D is TRBD2 (5 bases). The CDR3 is made up of 13 amino acids. V lost 3 bases and J lost 3, with 9 bases in between. This CDR3 is CASSFQDYYEQYF. CDR3 nucleotides: TGTGCCAGCAGTTTTCAAGACTACTACGAGCAGTACTTC.

The sample holds one count of this clone. The CDR3 loop reads CASSLGTGGEQYF. Here the CDR3 DNA reads TGCGCCAGCAGCTTGGGAACAGGGGGCGAGCAGTACTTC. The V call is TRBV5-1, the J call TRBJ2-7; 8 bases fit TRBD1. The CDR3 loop spans 13 amino acids. Germline lookup yields CDR1 SGHRS and CDR2 YFSETQ. J gave up 6 bases and V 0 bases, and 2 bases lay outside the gene matches.

V usage is TRBV2 and J usage is TRBJ1-1, with D uncertain. The germline V gene encodes CDR1 SNHLY and CDR2 FYNNEI. V lost 5 bases, J lost 1 base, and 11 bases lay in between. This CDR3 is built from 14 residues. In DNA, the CDR3 is TGTGCCAGCAGTAACCTACGGGGGAACACTGAAGCTTTCTTT. Its protein is CASSNLRGNTEAFF.